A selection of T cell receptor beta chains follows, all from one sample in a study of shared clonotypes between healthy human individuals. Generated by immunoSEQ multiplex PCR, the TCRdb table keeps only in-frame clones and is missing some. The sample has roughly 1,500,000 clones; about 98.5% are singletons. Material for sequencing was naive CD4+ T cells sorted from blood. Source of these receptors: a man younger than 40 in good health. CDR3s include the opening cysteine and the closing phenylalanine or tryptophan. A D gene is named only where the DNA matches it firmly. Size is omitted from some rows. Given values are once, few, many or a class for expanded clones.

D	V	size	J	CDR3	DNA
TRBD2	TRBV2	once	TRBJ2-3	CASSPTSGRAADTQYF	TGTGCCAGCAGCCCTACTAGCGGGAGGGCCGCGGATACGCAGTATTTT
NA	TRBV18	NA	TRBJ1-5	CASSPVSGVGNQPQHF	TGTGCCAGCTCACCCGTGTCAGGGGTGGGCAATCAGCCCCAGCATTTT
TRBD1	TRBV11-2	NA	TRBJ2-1	CASSPQPGQGVDEQFF	TGTGCCAGCAGCCCCCAACCGGGACAGGGAGTCGATGAGCAGTTCTTC
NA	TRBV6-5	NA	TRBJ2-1	CASSYFSGSGYNEQFF	TGTGCCAGCAGTTACTTCTCCGGGAGTGGCTACAATGAGCAGTTCTTC
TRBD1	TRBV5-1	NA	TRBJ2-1	CASSANQGGASYNEQFF	TGCGCCAGCAGCGCTAACCAAGGGGGCGCGTCCTACAATGAGCAGTTCTTC
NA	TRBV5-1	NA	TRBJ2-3	CASSFAGSDTQYF	TGCGCCAGCAGCTTTGCGGGGTCAGATACGCAGTATTTT
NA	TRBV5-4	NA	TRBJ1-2	CASSLAGGSYGYTF	TGTGCCAGCAGCTTGGCCGGGGGCAGCTATGGCTACACCTTC
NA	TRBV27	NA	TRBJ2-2	CASSLSSSGELFF	TGTGCCAGCAGTTTATCATCCAGCGGGGAGCTGTTTTTT
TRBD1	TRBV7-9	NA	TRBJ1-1	CASSLRGQGGTEAFF	TGTGCCAGCAGCTTAAGGGGACAGGGGGGCACTGAAGCTTTCTTT
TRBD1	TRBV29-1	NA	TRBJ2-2	CSGTGGNTGELFF	TGCAGCGGGACAGGGGGGAACACCGGGGAGCTGTTTTTT
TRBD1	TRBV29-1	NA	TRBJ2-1	CSVVAGTGNRNEQFF	TGCAGCGTTGTAGCAGGGACAGGGAATAGGAATGAGCAGTTCTTC
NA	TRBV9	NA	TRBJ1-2	CASSQGPRGYTF	TGTGCCAGCAGCCAGGGTCCTCGTGGCTACACCTTC
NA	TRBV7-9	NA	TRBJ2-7	CASSLAYRNYEQYF	TGTGCCAGCAGCTTAGCGTACAGGAACTACGAGCAGTACTTC
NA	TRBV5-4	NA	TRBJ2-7	CASSAPGLGPYEQYF	TGTGCCAGCAGCGCCCCAGGGCTTGGTCCCTACGAGCAGTACTTC
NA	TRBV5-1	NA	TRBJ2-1	CASSFSGVYNEQFF	TGCGCCAGCAGTTTCTCAGGCGTTTACAATGAGCAGTTCTTC
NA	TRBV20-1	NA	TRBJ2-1	CSARDQRTQFF	TGCAGTGCTAGAGATCAGCGAACGCAGTTCTTC
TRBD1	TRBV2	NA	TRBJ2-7	CASRGTGELYF	TGTGCCAGCAGAGGGACAGGAGAATTATACTTC
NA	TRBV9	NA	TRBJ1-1	CASSVTGGKDTEAFF	TGTGCCAGCAGCGTAACCGGGGGCAAGGACACTGAAGCTTTCTTT
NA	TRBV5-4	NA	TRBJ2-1	CASSFASNNEQFF	TGTGCCAGCAGCTTTGCTAGCAACAATGAGCAGTTCTTC
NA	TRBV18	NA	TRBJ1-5	CASSPPSGGGNQPQHF	TGTGCCAGCTCACCACCCTCGGGCGGCGGCAATCAGCCCCAGCATTTT
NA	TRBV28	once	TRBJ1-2	CASQRPGGYTF	TGTGCCAGCCAGCGGCCGGGGGGCTACACCTTC
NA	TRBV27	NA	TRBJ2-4	CASRWGWENIQYF	TGTGCCAGCAGGTGGGGTTGGGAAAACATTCAGTACTTC
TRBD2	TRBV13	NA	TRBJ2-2	CASSTFTDYSGSNTGELFF	TGTGCCAGCAGCACCTTCACTGACTATAGCGGGAGCAACACCGGGGAGCTGTTTTTT
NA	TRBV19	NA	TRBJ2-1	CASSMSGTFYNEQFF	TGTGCCAGTAGTATGTCCGGGACTTTCTACAATGAGCAGTTCTTC
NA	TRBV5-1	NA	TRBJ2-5	CASSLAGDAGTQYF	TGCGCCAGCAGCTTGGCCGGGGATGCTGGGACCCAGTACTTC
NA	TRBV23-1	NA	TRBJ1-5	CASLPGPREPQHF	TGCGCCAGCCTCCCGGGTCCAAGGGAGCCCCAGCATTTT
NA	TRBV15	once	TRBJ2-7	CATSRDRPGHVAVDEQYF	TGTGCCACCAGCAGAGATCGGCCGGGACACGTGGCGGTCGACGAGCAGTACTTC
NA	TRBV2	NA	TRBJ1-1	CASKTHMNTEAFF	TGTGCCAGCAAGACACATATGAACACTGAAGCTTTCTTT
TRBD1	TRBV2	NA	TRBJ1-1	CASWDRRSVNTEAFF	TGTGCCAGCTGGGACAGGCGCTCGGTCAACACTGAAGCTTTCTTT
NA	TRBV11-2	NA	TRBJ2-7	CASSFGTSGGYEQYF	TGTGCCAGCAGCTTCGGGACATCGGGCGGCTACGAGCAGTACTTC
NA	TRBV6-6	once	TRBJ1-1	CASSYSMGVDTEAFF	TGTGCCAGCAGTTATTCCATGGGTGTAGACACTGAAGCTTTCTTT
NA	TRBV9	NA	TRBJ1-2	CASSVGTGGDYGYTF	TGTGCCAGCAGCGTAGGGACCGGGGGGGACTATGGCTACACCTTC
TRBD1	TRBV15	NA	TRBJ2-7	CATSLRTGFSYEQYF	TGTGCCACCAGCCTTAGGACAGGGTTCTCCTACGAGCAGTACTTC
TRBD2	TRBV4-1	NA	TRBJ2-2	CASSHGTSGRWTGELFF	TGCGCCAGCAGCCACGGGACTAGCGGGAGATGGACCGGGGAGCTGTTTTTT
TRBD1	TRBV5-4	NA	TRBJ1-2	CASSQETGTELYGYTF	TGTGCCAGCAGCCAAGAGACCGGGACAGAGTTATATGGCTACACCTTC
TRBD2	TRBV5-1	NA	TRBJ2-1	CASSFSRQFSGSSYNEQFF	TGCGCCAGCAGCTTTTCGCGACAATTTAGCGGGAGCTCCTACAATGAGCAGTTCTTC
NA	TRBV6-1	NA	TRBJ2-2	CASSEAFVLGELFF	TGTGCCAGCAGTGAAGCGTTCGTTCTCGGGGAGCTGTTTTTT
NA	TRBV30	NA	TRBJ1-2	CAWRGDRRAGYTF	TGTGCCTGGAGGGGGGACCGGAGAGCTGGCTACACCTTC
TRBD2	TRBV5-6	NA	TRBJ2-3	CASSLVSGSFPVTDTQYF	TGTGCCAGCAGCTTGGTTAGCGGGAGTTTCCCAGTCACAGATACGCAGTATTTT
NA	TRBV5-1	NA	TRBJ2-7	CASSLFAEDYEQYF	TGCGCCAGCAGCCTTTTCGCGGAAGACTACGAGCAGTACTTC
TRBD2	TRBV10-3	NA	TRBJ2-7	CAISESVAGGYEQYF	TGTGCCATCAGTGAGTCGGTGGCGGGAGGCTACGAGCAGTACTTC
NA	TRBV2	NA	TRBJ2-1	CASRNSVLYNEQFF	TGTGCCAGCAGAAACAGCGTCCTATACAATGAGCAGTTCTTC
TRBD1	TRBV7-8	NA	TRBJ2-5	CASVQGTGRETQYF	TGTGCCAGCGTCCAGGGGACAGGGCGAGAGACCCAGTACTTC
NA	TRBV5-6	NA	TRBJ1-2	CASSLLTPREYGYTF	TGTGCCAGCAGCTTACTAACGCCAAGGGAGTATGGCTACACCTTC
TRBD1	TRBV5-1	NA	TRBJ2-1	CASRPGQAVQREQFF	TGCGCCAGCAGACCCGGACAGGCCGTACAACGTGAGCAGTTCTTC
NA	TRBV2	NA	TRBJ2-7	CASRSGPYEQYF	TGTGCCAGTAGATCGGGCCCCTACGAGCAGTACTTC
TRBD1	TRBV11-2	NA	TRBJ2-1	CASGSTGTGYNEQFF	TGTGCCAGCGGAAGTACCGGGACAGGGTACAATGAGCAGTTCTTC
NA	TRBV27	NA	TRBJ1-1	CASSLFPADRNTEAFF	TGTGCCAGCAGTTTATTTCCCGCGGACCGGAACACTGAAGCTTTCTTT
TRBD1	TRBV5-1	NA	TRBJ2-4	CASSLGQGWAKNIQYF	TGCGCCAGCAGCTTGGGACAGGGGTGGGCCAAAAACATTCAGTACTTC
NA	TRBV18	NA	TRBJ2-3	CASPSDSGGVTDTQYF	TGTGCCAGTCCGTCTGATTCAGGGGGGGTCACAGATACGCAGTATTTT
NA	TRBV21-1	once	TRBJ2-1	CASSIRLAVNNEQFF	TGTGCCAGCAGCATAAGGCTAGCGGTAAACAATGAGCAGTTCTTC
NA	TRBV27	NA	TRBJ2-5	CASRPAANQETQYF	TGTGCCAGCAGGCCTGCGGCAAATCAAGAGACCCAGTACTTC
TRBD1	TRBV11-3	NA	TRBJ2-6	CASSPTTGAGANVLTF	TGTGCCAGCAGCCCCACGACAGGGGCTGGGGCCAACGTCCTGACTTTC
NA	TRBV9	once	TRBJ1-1	CASSVGGYTEAFF	TGTGCCAGCAGCGTAGGAGGATACACTGAAGCTTTCTTT
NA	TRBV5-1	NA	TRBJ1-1	CASSPQPLTENTEAFF	TGCGCCAGCAGCCCTCAGCCTTTGACAGAGAACACTGAAGCTTTCTTT
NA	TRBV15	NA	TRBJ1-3	CATSRGGDGNTIYF	TGTGCCACCAGCAGGGGCGGGGATGGGAACACCATATATTTT
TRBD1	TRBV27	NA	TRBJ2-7	CASSRGQGNSYEQYF	TGTGCCAGCAGTAGGGGACAGGGTAATTCCTACGAGCAGTACTTC
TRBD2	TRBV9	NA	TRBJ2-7	CASSVGTSGYEQYF	TGTGCCAGCAGCGTCGGGACTAGCGGATACGAGCAGTACTTC